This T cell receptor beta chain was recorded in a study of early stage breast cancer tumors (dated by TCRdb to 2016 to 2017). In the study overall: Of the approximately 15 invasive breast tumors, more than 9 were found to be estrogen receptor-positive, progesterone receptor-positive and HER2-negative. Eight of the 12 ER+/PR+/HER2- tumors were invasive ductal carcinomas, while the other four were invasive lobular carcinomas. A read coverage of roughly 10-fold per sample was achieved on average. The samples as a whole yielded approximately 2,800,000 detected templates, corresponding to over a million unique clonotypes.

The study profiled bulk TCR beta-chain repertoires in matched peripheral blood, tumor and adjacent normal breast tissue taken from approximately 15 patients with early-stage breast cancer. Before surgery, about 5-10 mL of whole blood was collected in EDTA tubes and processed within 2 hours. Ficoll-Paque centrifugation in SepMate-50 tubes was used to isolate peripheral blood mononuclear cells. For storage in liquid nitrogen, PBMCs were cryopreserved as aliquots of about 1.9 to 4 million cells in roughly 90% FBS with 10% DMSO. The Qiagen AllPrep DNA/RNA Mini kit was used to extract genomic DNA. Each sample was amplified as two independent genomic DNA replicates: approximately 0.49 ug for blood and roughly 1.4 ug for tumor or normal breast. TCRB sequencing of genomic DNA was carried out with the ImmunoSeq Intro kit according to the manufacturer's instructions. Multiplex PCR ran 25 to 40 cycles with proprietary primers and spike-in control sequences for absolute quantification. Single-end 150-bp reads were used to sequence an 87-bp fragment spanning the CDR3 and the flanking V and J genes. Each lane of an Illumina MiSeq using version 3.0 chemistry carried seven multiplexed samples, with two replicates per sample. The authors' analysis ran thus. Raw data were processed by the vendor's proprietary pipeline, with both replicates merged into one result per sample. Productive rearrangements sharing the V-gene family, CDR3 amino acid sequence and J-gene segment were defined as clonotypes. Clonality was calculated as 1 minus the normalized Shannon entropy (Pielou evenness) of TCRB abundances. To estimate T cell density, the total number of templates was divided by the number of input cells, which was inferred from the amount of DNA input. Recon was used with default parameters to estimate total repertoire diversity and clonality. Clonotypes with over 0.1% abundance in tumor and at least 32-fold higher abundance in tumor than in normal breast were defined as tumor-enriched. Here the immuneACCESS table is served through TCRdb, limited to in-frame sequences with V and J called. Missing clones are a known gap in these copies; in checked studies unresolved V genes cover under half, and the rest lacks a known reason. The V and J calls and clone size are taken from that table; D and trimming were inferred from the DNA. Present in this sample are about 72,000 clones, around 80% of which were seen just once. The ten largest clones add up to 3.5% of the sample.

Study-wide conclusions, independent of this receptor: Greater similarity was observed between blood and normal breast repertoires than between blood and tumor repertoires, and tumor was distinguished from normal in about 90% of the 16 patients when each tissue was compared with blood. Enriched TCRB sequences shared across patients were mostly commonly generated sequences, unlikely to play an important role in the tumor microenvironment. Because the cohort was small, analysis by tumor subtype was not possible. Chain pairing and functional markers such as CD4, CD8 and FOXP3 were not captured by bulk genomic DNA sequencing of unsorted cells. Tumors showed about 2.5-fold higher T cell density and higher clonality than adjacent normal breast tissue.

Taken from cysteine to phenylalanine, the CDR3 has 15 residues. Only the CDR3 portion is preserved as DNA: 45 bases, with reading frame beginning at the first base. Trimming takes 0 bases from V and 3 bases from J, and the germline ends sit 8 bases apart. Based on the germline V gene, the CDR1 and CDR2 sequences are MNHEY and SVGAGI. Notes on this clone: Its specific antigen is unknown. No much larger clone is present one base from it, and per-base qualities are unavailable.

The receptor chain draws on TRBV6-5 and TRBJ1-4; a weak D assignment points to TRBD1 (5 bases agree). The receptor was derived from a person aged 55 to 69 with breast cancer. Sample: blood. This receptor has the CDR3 CASSYSGGANEKLFF. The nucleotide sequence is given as TGTGCCAGCAGTTACTCGGGGGGGGCTAATGAAAAACTGTTTTTT.